This is a list of T cell receptor beta chains from one sample in a study of post-analysis software for immune sequencing data. TCRdb re-derived calls from the PCR reads in MiXCR, one entry per CDR3 protein. The sample carries about 400,000 distinct CDR3 sequences, roughly 30% recorded once. Sequencing used blood. All receptors derive from a girl aged 10-17 years with multiple sclerosis. The CDR3 runs from the conserved cysteine through the conserved F or W. Clone size, where shown, is once, few, many, or a class for clones that have expanded.

v_call | clone_size | cdr3_aa
TRBV7-2 | NA | CASTPGGQGGSDTQYF
TRBV12-5 | NA | CASGLAGVPGELFF
TRBV5-1 | NA | CASSLDGGPYGYTF
TRBV6-1 | NA | CASSVYRTGVLNYGYTF
TRBV6-6 | NA | CASSYSDTGFLLQYF
TRBV7-9 | NA | CASSPDGNQETQYF
TRBV5-1 | NA | CASSFFSPGQGSDEQYF
TRBV13 | few | CASSLKGATNEKLFF
TRBV21-1 | NA | CASSKWGSGCLSTEAFF
TRBV12-5 | NA | CASGLVLDREKNIQYF
TRBV7-9 | NA | CASSLAAGEVYEQYF
TRBV12-3/TRBV12-4 | many | CASSFRTSGGMYF
TRBV28 | NA | CASSLYLELPKTYEQYF